The clone carrying this T cell receptor beta chain was picked up a small number of times. Its antigen is still unknown. Germline CDR1 reads SGHRS; CDR2 reads YFSETQ. Trimming removed 8 bases from V and 4 bases from J; junction bases left unmatched: 10. The CDR3 has 15 amino acids. These data belong to a study of CD8 T cells in ankylosing spondylitis. Study findings and constraints: Earlier studies detected some motif variants in reactive arthritis synovial fluid and blood. Disease-linked clones reportedly showed significant enrichment in matched ankylosing spondylitis synovial fluid. Disease-linked clones displayed a CD8+ phenotype and appeared relatively rarely in peripheral blood. The study identified a TCR beta motif of about eight highly homologous variants that appeared characteristic of ankylosing spondylitis blood.

One entry per CDR3 protein, called by TCRdb with MiXCR from the 5' RACE reads. This table has a few hundred thousand distinct CDR3 sequences, approximately 11% appearing once. This chain joins TRBV5-1 and TRBJ2-3, with TRBD2 matching 10 bases. This TCR was sampled from a male donor with ankylosing spondylitis. Sequencing was done on a sample of blood, either unsorted or a sorted T cell fraction (not recorded which). The CDR3 spells CASWGSGRPSDTQYF. DNA for the CDR3: TGCGCCAGTTGGGGTAGCGGGAGGCCGTCAGATACGCAGTATTTT. Filled out from reference TRBV5-1 and TRBJ2-3, the complete variable domain reads KAGVTQTPRYLIKTRGQQVTLSCSPISGHRSVSWYQQTPGQGLQFLFEYFSETQRNKGNFPGRFSGRQFSNSRSEMNVSTLELGDSALYLCASWGSGRPSDTQYFGPGTRLTVL.